This passage covers 17 T cell receptor beta chains from one sample sequenced in a study of blood T cell repertoires in COVID-19. Sequencing used immunoSEQ multiplex PCR; TCRdb keeps in-frame clones, though not all of them. This table holds some 140,000 clones, about 80% found once. Sequencing was done on a sample of PBMCs or T cells enriched from blood (not recorded which). These TCRs come from a man aged 35 to 55 with acute COVID-19.

The V call is TRBV6-5, the J call TRBJ2-5; D is perhaps TRBD1 (6 bases). Looked up from germline, CDR1 is MNHEY and CDR2 is SVGAGI. This CDR3 has 14 amino acids. Trimming took 5 bases from V and 2 from J, leaving 12 bases between them. The CDR3 loop reads CASSLPGQQETQYF. The CDR3 bases are TGTGCCAGCAGTCTTCCCGGACAGCAAGAGACCCAGTACTTC.

CDR3 loop: CASSLKGSGTYNSPLHF. The CDR3 DNA is TGTGCCAGCAGCCTGAAGGGCAGTGGGACTTATAATTCACCCCTCCACTTT. The V call is TRBV27, the J call TRBJ1-6, with D perhaps TRBD1 (5 bases). Germline V gives CDR1 MNHEY, CDR2 SMNVEV (reference sequence). V was cut by 6 bases and J by 4 bases, with 19 bases left in between. The CDR3 totals 17 residues.

V is TRBV28 and J is TRBJ2-3, with 7 bases fitting TRBD2. The CDR3 is 17 amino acids. The germline CDR1 and CDR2 sequences are MDHEN and SYDVKM. The junction had 12 bases not matched to a gene; V was cut back by 2 bases and J by 4 bases. CDR3 loop: CASSLLASGISSDTQYF. CDR3 nucleotides: TGTGCCAGCAGTTTACTGGCTAGCGGTATATCCTCAGATACGCAGTATTTT.

The V and J genes are TRBV7-2 and TRBJ1-5; D perhaps matches TRBD1 (5 bases). Germline CDR1 SGHTA, CDR2 FQGNSA. Trimming left V 1 base short and J 12 bases short, with 13 bases between. The CDR3 runs to 13 residues. The CDR3 here is CASSLGTGYYQHF. CDR3 nucleotide sequence: TGTGCCAGCAGCTTAGGAACAGGCTATTACCAGCATTTT.

J is TRBJ1-2 and V is TRBV7-9; 7 positions match TRBD1. The CDR3 covers 13 residues. V lost 1 base to trimming and J lost 7 bases; unmatched junction nucleotides: 3. Germline V gives CDR1 SEHNR, CDR2 FQNEAQ (reference sequence). The CDR3 here is CASSLGPGGGYTF. DNA for the CDR3: TGTGCCAGCAGCTTAGGTCCAGGGGGTGGCTACACCTTC.

The chain uses TRBV7-9 and TRBJ2-2; D call uncertain. The CDR3 length is 14 residues. The germline CDR1 and CDR2 sequences are SEHNR and FQNEAQ (reference sequence). Trimming left V 4 bases short and J 0 bases short, with 6 bases between. The CDR3 is CASSYPANTGELFF. CDR3 nucleotides: TGTGCCAGCAGCTACCCGGCGAACACCGGGGAGCTGTTTTTT. Complete variable domain (other parts from reference TRBV7-9 and TRBJ2-2): DTGVSQNPRHKITKRGQNVTFRCDPISEHNRLYWYRQTLGQGPEFLTYFQNEAQLEKSRLLSDRFSAERPKGSFSTLEIQRTEQGDSAMYLCASSYPANTGELFFGEGSRLTVL.

Comment on this clone: Given a much more abundant clone one base away, this may be a read error. This chain connects TRBV11-2 to TRBJ1-1; D may be TRBD1 (5 bases). The germline CDR1 and CDR2 sequences are SGHAT and FQNNGV. Trimming pared 2 bases from V and 3 bases from J, leaving 7 bases between. The CDR3 extends over 13 amino acids. The CDR3 DNA follows: TGTGCCAGCAGCTTACAAGGGGACACTGAAGCTTTCTTT. Translated, it gives CASSLQGDTEAFF.

V usage is TRBV7-6 and J usage is TRBJ2-1; the match to TRBD2 covers 13 bases. From germline, CDR1 is SGHVS and CDR2 FNYEAQ. Losses at the gene ends were 6 bases for V and 5 bases for J; bases not matched to a gene: 4. The CDR3 totals 15 residues. The CDR3 here is CASRAGTSGNNEQFF. The CDR3 nucleotides read TGTGCCAGCAGAGCCGGGACTAGCGGGAACAATGAGCAGTTCTTC.

The chain joins TRBV9 to TRBJ2-3; 9 nucleotides align to TRBD2. CDR1 and CDR2 (germline): SGDLS, YYNGEE. This CDR3 is 16 amino acids long. J lost 3 bases, V lost 4 bases, and 9 bases had no gene match. The CDR3 loop is CASSPDGGLATDTQYF. As DNA, the CDR3 is TGTGCCAGCAGCCCAGATGGAGGACTAGCGACAGATACGCAGTATTTT. The variable domain in full, with the rest retrieved from reference TRBV9 and TRBJ2-3, is DSGVTQTPKHLITATGQRVTLRCSPRSGDLSVYWYQQSLDQGLQFLIQYYNGEERAKGNILERFSAQQFPDLHSELNLSSLELGDSALYFCASSPDGGLATDTQYFGPGTRLTVL.

This clone came up a few times. The chain couples TRBV4-2 to TRBJ2-7; 7 bases agree with TRBD1. The CDR3 is 15 residues long. Losses at the gene ends were 4 bases for V and 0 bases for J; bases not matched to a gene: 6. The germline CDR1 and CDR2 sequences are LGHNA and YNFKEQ. The CDR3 is CASSPGTETSYEQYF. In DNA, the CDR3 is TGTGCCAGCAGCCCCGGGACAGAAACCTCCTACGAGCAGTACTTC.

This clone has only a few counts. The chain is built from TRBV10-1 and TRBJ2-3, with 11 positions matching TRBD2. The ends lost 8 bases at V and 3 bases at J; junction bases unmatched: 16. CDR3 length: 18 amino acids. Germline CDR1 is WNHNN and CDR2 is SYGVQD (reference sequence). CDR3 region: CASVTLSLAGGPTDTQYF. CDR3 nucleotides: TGCGCCAGCGTAACGCTTTCTTTAGCGGGAGGGCCAACAGATACGCAGTATTTT.

The V gene is TRBV5-1, the J gene TRBJ1-4, with TRBD1 identical over 8 bases. CDR1 is SGHRS and CDR2 is YFSETQ in the germline V gene. The CDR3 is made up of 15 amino acids. The J segment lost 7 bases and the V segment lost 3 bases, leaving 8 bases of the junction unmatched. The chain's CDR3 is CASSSITGGGEKLFF. The DNA of the CDR3 is TGCGCCAGCAGCTCTATAACAGGGGGTGGTGAAAAACTGTTTTTT.

The chain joins TRBV18 to TRBJ1-1; 8 bases line up with TRBD1. This CDR3 is 18 amino acids long. J was trimmed by 3 bases and V by 5 bases; bases with no gene match: 17. Germline CDR1 KGHSH, CDR2 LQKENI. Here the CDR3 DNA reads TGTGCCAGCTCAGGCCCCCGGACAGGGATTTTAACAGACACTGAAGCTTTCTTT. Amino acids: CASSGPRTGILTDTEAFF.

The chain employs TRBV7-9 and TRBJ1-5; 12 bases are shared with TRBD1. Germline V gene lookup returns CDR1 SEHNR and CDR2 FQNEAQ (reference sequence). V was clipped by 4 bases and J by 6 bases; unmatched bases: 10. The CDR3 length is 17 residues. CDR3 amino acids: CASSSGGQGALSQPQHF. As DNA, the CDR3 is TGTGCCAGCAGCTCCGGGGGACAGGGGGCGTTGAGTCAGCCCCAGCATTTT.

The V and J genes are TRBV2 and TRBJ2-2; 14 bases align to TRBD2. Germline assignment: CDR1 SNHLY and CDR2 FYNNEI. This CDR3 is built from 17 residues. V lost 4 bases and J lost 5; bases outside the gene matches: 6. CDR3 sequence (DNA): TGTGCCAGCAGTGGACTAGCGGGAGGGCTCAGTACCGGGGAGCTGTTTTTT. As protein: CASSGLAGGLSTGELFF.

The chain links TRBV13 to TRBJ2-7, with D tentatively TRBD2 (6 bases). Germline CDR1 PRHDT, CDR2 FYEKMQ (reference sequence). V lost 1 base to trimming and J lost 3 bases, with 10 bases between them. The length of the CDR3 is 14 residues. CDR3 protein: CASSLAVGGYEQYF. CDR3 bases: TGTGCCAGCAGCTTAGCGGTGGGGGGCTACGAGCAGTACTTC.

The chain employs TRBV6-6 and TRBJ1-2; D not resolved. The CDR3 length is 14 residues. The V gene lost 4 bases and the J gene lost 4 bases, with 13 bases spanning the gap. In germline, CDR1 is MNHNY, CDR2 SVGAGI (reference sequence). CDR3 residues: CASSSPSSVYGYTF. For the CDR3, the DNA is TGTGCCAGCAGTTCACCTAGCTCCGTCTATGGCTACACCTTC.